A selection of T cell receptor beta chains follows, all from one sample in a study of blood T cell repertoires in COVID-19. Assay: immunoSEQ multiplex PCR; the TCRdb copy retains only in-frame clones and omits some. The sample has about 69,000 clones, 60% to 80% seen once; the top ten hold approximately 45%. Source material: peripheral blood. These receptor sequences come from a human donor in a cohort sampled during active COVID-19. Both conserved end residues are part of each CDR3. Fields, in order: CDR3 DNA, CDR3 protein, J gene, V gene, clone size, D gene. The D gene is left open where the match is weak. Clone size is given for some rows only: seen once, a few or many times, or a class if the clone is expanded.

TGTGCCAGCACCCAGTTAGCTACAGGGACCCTCATAGAGACCCAGTACTTC CASTQLATGTLIETQYF TRBJ2-5 TRBV7-9 - -
TGTGCCAGCAGCTTAGCCCAGGGGGCGGACACTGAAGCTTTCTTT CASSLAQGADTEAFF TRBJ1-1 TRBV7-2 - TRBD1
TGTGCCAGCTCACCAAACGGGGACAATGAGCAGTTCTTC CASSPNGDNEQFF TRBJ2-1 TRBV18 - -
TGTGCCAGCAGCTTAGGCGCAATTCCCCCACGCTTC CASSLGAIPPRF TRBJ1-2 TRBV7-9 - -
TGTGCTAGCAGCCCCCGGCCGGGGTCCTCTGGGGCCAACGTCCTGACTTTC CASSPRPGSSGANVLTF TRBJ2-6 TRBV7-7 - -
TGCGCCAGCAGCCAACAGGGTGATAATTCACCCCTCCACTTT CASSQQGDNSPLHF TRBJ1-6 TRBV4-1 - -
TGTGCCAGCAGCCAAGCGGGAGGTAACGGCTACACCTTC CASSQAGGNGYTF TRBJ1-2 TRBV3-1/TRBV3-2 few -
TGTGCCAGCAGCTTAGATATTCGAAACACCATATATTTT CASSLDIRNTIYF TRBJ1-3 TRBV11-2 - -
TGTGCCATCAGTGACCCTCCTGACAGGGCCGAAAAACTGTTTTTT CAISDPPDRAEKLFF TRBJ1-4 TRBV10-3 - TRBD1
TGCGCCAGCAGCAGAGGAGACAGTAACTATGGCTACACCTTC CASSRGDSNYGYTF TRBJ1-2 TRBV5-1 few -
TGTGCCAGCAGTTTAAAGCGGGAGAGTAATGAGCAGTTCTTC CASSLKRESNEQFF TRBJ2-1 TRBV7-9 - TRBD2
TGTGCCAGCAGCCGAGCAGGGACTGGAAACACCATATATTTT CASSRAGTGNTIYF TRBJ1-3 TRBV2 - -
TGTGCCAGCAGCCCGACAGGGGGCAGGTCGGCTAATGAAAAACTGTTTTTT CASSPTGGRSANEKLFF TRBJ1-4 TRBV3-1/TRBV3-2 few TRBD1